These 22 T cell receptor beta chains were sequenced from one sample in a study of blood T cell repertoires in COVID-19. Produced via immunoSEQ multiplex PCR; TCRdb's table is partial and in-frame only. The data hold around 210,000 clones, with just under 85% observed a single time. Sequenced sample: peripheral blood. These receptor sequences come from a man aged 60 to 75 with COVID-19, enrolled during active disease.

The chain links TRBV4-2 to TRBJ1-5; no firm D call. The CDR3 covers 15 residues. Trimming removed 0 bases from V and 0 bases from J, with 6 bases in between. CDR1 and CDR2 (germline): LGHNA, YNFKEQ. The CDR3 DNA follows: TGTGCCAGCAGCCAAGAAAGAGCTAGCAATCAGCCCCAGCATTTT. Its translation: CASSQERASNQPQHF.

This clone has only a few counts. The rearrangement uses TRBV9 and TRBJ1-1; D unclear. Deletions cut 5 bases from V and 0 bases from J, with 11 bases between. Germline CDR1 reads SGDLS; CDR2 reads YYNGEE. The CDR3 consists of 14 residues. CDR3 nucleotides: TGTGCCAGCAGGGGCCGGTCACTGAACACTGAAGCTTTCTTT. The encoded protein is CASRGRSLNTEAFF.

The chain uses TRBV7-3 and TRBJ2-1, with D tentatively TRBD1 (5 bases). Germline V lookup: CDR1 SGHTA, CDR2 FQGTGA. The V gene lost 5 bases and the J gene lost 4 bases, with 9 bases spanning the gap. This CDR3 has 13 residues. The CDR3 nucleotides read TGTGCCAGCAGCACGACAGTATACAATGAGCAGTTCTTC. Translated: CASSTTVYNEQFF.

The chain couples TRBV6-5 to TRBJ1-2; 7 bases line up with TRBD1. This CDR3 has 14 amino acids. Germline lookup yields CDR1 MNHEY and CDR2 SVGAGI. J gave up 3 bases and V 4 bases, and 5 bases lay outside the gene matches. The CDR3 region has the DNA TGTGCCAGCAGTTTACAGGGGTCGGACTATGGCTACACCTTC. Translated, it gives CASSLQGSDYGYTF.

The chain couples TRBV5-6 to TRBJ2-3, with D tentatively TRBD1 (6 bases). Deletions cut 2 bases from V and 11 bases from J, with 12 bases between. The length of the CDR3 is 12 residues. The V gene's germline CDR1 is SGHDT and CDR2 YYEEEE. The CDR3: CASSFQQGGQYF. The CDR3 bases are TGTGCCAGCAGCTTCCAACAGGGTGGGCAGTATTTT.

V is TRBV18 and J is TRBJ2-3, with D maybe TRBD2 (5 bases). Germline V gives CDR1 KGHSH, CDR2 LQKENI. Deletions cut 0 bases from V and 5 bases from J, with 6 bases between. The CDR3 extends over 13 amino acids. The CDR3 DNA reads as TGTGCCAGCTCACCACCGAGCGGAGATACGCAGTATTTT. Its protein product is CASSPPSGDTQYF.

The chain is built from TRBV9 and TRBJ1-6; D is unresolved. The V gene's germline CDR1 is SGDLS and CDR2 YYNGEE. The CDR3 spans 16 residues. V lost 4 bases and J lost 0, with 11 bases in between. The CDR3 protein is CASSPVVSSYNSPLHF. The CDR3 region has the DNA TGTGCCAGCAGCCCCGTGGTTAGCTCCTATAATTCACCCCTCCACTTT.

The chain employs TRBV28 and TRBJ2-7, with D tentatively TRBD2 (6 bases). The CDR3 is made up of 15 amino acids. Between the trimmed V and J ends, which lost 2 bases and 0 bases, there was a span of 11 bases. Looked up from germline, CDR1 is MDHEN and CDR2 is SYDVKM. CDR3: CASSLGGMSSYEQYF. CDR3 DNA sequence: TGTGCCAGCAGTTTAGGCGGGATGAGCTCCTACGAGCAGTACTTC. Full variable domain (remainder filled in from reference TRBV28 and TRBJ2-7): DVKVTQSSRYLVKRTGEKVFLECVQDMDHENMFWYRQDPGLGLRLIYFSYDVKMKEKGDIPEGYSVSREKKERFSLILESASTNQTSMYLCASSLGGMSSYEQYFGPGTRLTVT.

CDR3 in amino acids: CASSLARDHGYTF. The CDR3 DNA sequence: TGCGCCAGCAGCTTGGCGAGGGATCATGGCTACACCTTC. This chain connects TRBV5-1 to TRBJ1-2; no definite D call. From germline, CDR1 is SGHRS and CDR2 YFSETQ. The CDR3 length is 13 residues. The V gene lost 0 bases and the J gene lost 6 bases, with 9 bases spanning the gap.

The chain combines TRBV3-1 (or the pseudogene TRBV3-2) with TRBJ1-1, with D unresolved. Trimming left V 4 bases short and J 4 bases short, with 4 bases between. This CDR3 spans 11 amino acids. Germline V CDR1 and CDR2: LGHDT, YNNKEL (reference sequence). CDR3 in amino acids: CASSRSTEAFF. In nucleotides, the CDR3 is TGTGCCAGCAGCCGGAGCACTGAAGCTTTCTTT.

The chain employs TRBV18 and TRBJ2-7; D not resolved. V was pared by 3 bases and J by 7 bases, with 13 bases between. Germline loops: CDR1 KGHSH, CDR2 LQKENI. This CDR3 has 13 amino acids. The CDR3, as DNA: TGTGCCAGCTCACCCTCCGTAACGCGGGAGCAGTACTTC. Translating gives CASSPSVTREQYF.

For the CDR3, the DNA is TGCGCCAGCAGCTTGGATACAGGGGGTAGGACTGAAGCTTTCTTT. It codes for CASSLDTGGRTEAFF. The rearrangement joins TRBV5-1 to TRBJ1-1, with 8 bases matching TRBD1. The CDR3 extends over 15 amino acids. Germline assignment: CDR1 SGHRS and CDR2 YFSETQ. Trimming cost V 0 bases and J 5 bases; bases outside gene matches: 6.

Of note for this clone: One end of the junction does not line up with germline, which may come from a read error. The chain couples TRBV28 to TRBJ2-7, with D perhaps matching TRBD1 (5 bases). Per germline, CDR1 MDHEN and CDR2 SYDVKM. The CDR3 extends over 14 amino acids. The CDR3 nucleotides are TGTGCCAGCAGTCCCCCTAGGGGCCTATACGAGCAGTGCTTC. Encoded protein: CASSPPRGLYEQCF.

The chain's CDR3 is CASSIGDRTNQPQHF. Written as DNA, the CDR3 is TGTGCCAGTAGTATAGGGGACAGGACCAATCAGCCCCAGCATTTT. The chain is built from TRBV19 and TRBJ1-5; 8 bases are a match to TRBD1. After removal of 1 base from V and 3 bases from J, the junction contained 2 bases not matched to a gene. Germline-derived CDR1 and CDR2 are LNHDA and SQIVND (reference sequence). CDR3 length: 15 amino acids.

The chain carries TRBV28 and TRBJ2-3; maybe TRBD1 (6 bases). V lost 5 bases and J lost 4, with 10 bases in between. This CDR3 has 13 amino acids. Per germline, CDR1 MDHEN and CDR2 SYDVKM. CDR3 region: CASSITGPDTQYF. CDR3 in DNA: TGTGCCAGCAGTATAACAGGGCCAGATACGCAGTATTTT.

The V call is TRBV29-1, the J call TRBJ1-1; perhaps TRBD1 as D (5 bases). With 2 bases removed from V and 1 base from J, the gap between germline ends came to 8 bases. The CDR3 sequence is 13 residues long. Germline loops: CDR1 SQVTM, CDR2 ANQGSEA. The CDR3 spells CSVEWGGNTEAFF. Written as DNA, the CDR3 is TGCAGCGTTGAATGGGGGGGGAACACTGAAGCTTTCTTT. The complete variable domain, with remaining parts taken from reference TRBV29-1 and TRBJ1-1, reads SAVISQKPSRDICQRGTSLTIQCQVDSQVTMMFWYRQQPGQSLTLIATANQGSEATYESGFVIDKFPISRPNLTFSTLTVSNMSPEDSSIYLCSVEWGGNTEAFFGQGTRLTVV.

This chain uses TRBV4-2 with TRBJ2-5; no reliable D call. Germline V gene sequence: CDR1 LGHNA, CDR2 YNFKEQ. The CDR3 has 15 amino acids. The V end lost 0 bases, the J end lost 2 bases, and 10 bases lay between the germline ends. CDR3 region: CASSQDPGLQETQYF. The DNA of the CDR3 is TGTGCCAGCAGCCAAGATCCCGGGTTACAAGAGACCCAGTACTTC.

This sequence joins TRBV27 and TRBJ2-3, with TRBD1 matching over 9 bases. Germline CDR1 MNHEY, CDR2 SMNVEV (reference sequence). V trimming: 2 bases; J trimming: 3 bases; junction bases outside the gene matches: 3. CDR3 length equals 15 residues. The CDR3 sequence is CASSLEGTGTDTQYF. The CDR3 DNA sequence: TGTGCCAGCAGTTTAGAAGGGACAGGGACAGATACGCAGTATTTT.

The J gene is TRBJ2-1, the V gene TRBV3-1 (or the pseudogene TRBV3-2), with D unresolved. There are 15 residues in the CDR3. The V end lost 1 base, the J end lost 2 bases, and 9 bases lay between the germline ends. Germline V gene data show CDR1 as LGHDT and CDR2 as YNNKEL (reference sequence). This chain's CDR3 is CASSQAGRAYNEQFF. Written as DNA, the CDR3 is TGTGCCAGCAGCCAAGCGGGTCGAGCCTACAATGAGCAGTTCTTC.

The chain carries TRBV7-2 and TRBJ1-3; no clear D gene. This CDR3 has 13 residues. Germline V gives CDR1 SGHTA, CDR2 FQGNSA. Trimming left V 5 bases short and J 2 bases short, with 7 bases between. The CDR3 is CASSSSTGNTIYF. For the CDR3, the DNA is TGTGCCAGCAGCAGTTCTACTGGAAACACCATATATTTT. Combining the CDR3 with reference TRBV7-2 and TRBJ1-3 gives the whole variable domain GAGVSQSPSNKVTEKGKDVELRCDPISGHTALYWYRQSLGQGLEFLIYFQGNSAPDKSGLPSDRFSAERTGGSVSTLTIQRTQQEDSAVYLCASSSSTGNTIYFGEGSWLTVV.

This chain connects TRBV18 to TRBJ1-2; 10 nucleotides line up with TRBD1. Trimming took 4 bases from V and 6 from J; bases not matched to a gene: 5. Germline values: CDR1 KGHSH, CDR2 LQKENI. The CDR3 runs to 14 residues. CDR3 sequence (DNA): TGTGCCAGCTCACTGGGGGACAGGGGCAATGGCTACACCTTC. Its translation is CASSLGDRGNGYTF.

CDR3 loop: CASSPPGQGTEAFF. The CDR3 DNA is TGCGCCAGCAGTCCACCGGGACAGGGAACTGAAGCTTTCTTT. V usage is TRBV23-1 and J usage is TRBJ1-1, with 9 nucleotides matching TRBD1. Being an ORF, TRBV23-1 has a function that is uncertain. The CDR3 length is 14 residues. Trimming took 4 bases from V and 5 from J; bases not matched to a gene: 5.